The TCR beta chain described here comes from a study of blood T cell repertoires in COVID-19. Study at large: Sample material is recorded as cDNA or gDNA derived from T cells, B-cell-depleted T cells, or PBMCs.

Some clones are missing from TCRdb's copy, which holds only in-frame ones; the method was immunoSEQ multiplex PCR. The profile covers about 170,000 clones, with 70% to 85% appearing a single time and over 15% taken by the ten largest. CDR1 is SGHAT and CDR2 is FQNNGV in the germline V gene. Trimming cost V 3 bases and J 4 bases; bases outside gene matches: 5. The CDR3 loop spans 15 amino acids. Residents of 24 US areas, aged roughly 18 to 90 years, made up the participants. Assignments of participants to cohorts depended upon their own reported clinical history. The clonotype comes from an older woman in a cohort exposed to, infected with or recovered from COVID-19 (not recorded which). This sequence joins TRBV11-2 and TRBJ2-3; TRBD1 matches at 9 bases. The sample was PBMCs or T cells enriched from blood (not recorded which). The CDR3 sequence is CASSFHRGQADTQYF. The CDR3 DNA is TGTGCCAGCAGCTTCCACAGGGGGCAGGCAGATACGCAGTATTTT.